The text below deals with one T cell receptor beta chain. Its antigen is currently unknown. CDR1 is MNHNS and CDR2 is SASEGT in the germline V gene. The CDR3 runs 14 residues. V shed 3 bases and J shed 7 bases, with 13 bases lying between them. This sample stems from a study of neoadjuvant nivolumab and ipilimumab in lung cancer. Whole-study findings and limits: Resected-tumor TCR richness correlated positively with pretherapy blood richness. TCR sequencing covered a small number of samples.

Only in-frame clones appear in the TCRdb table, and some are missing; sequencing was by immunoSEQ multiplex PCR. The table lists 4,700 or so clones, roughly 80% of them singletons, with around 13% in the top ten. The sequenced sample was adjacent normal lung tissue, obtained after neoadjuvant nivolumab, alone or with ipilimumab, at or shortly before surgery. This TCR derives from an adult with non-small cell lung cancer. The chain employs TRBV6-1 and TRBJ1-5; the D gene is possibly TRBD1 (6 bases). The CDR3 spells CASSDSGGGQPQHF. The CDR3 region has the DNA TGTGCCAGCAGTGACTCGGGGGGCGGACAGCCCCAGCATTTT.